A single sample is the source of the 12 T cell receptor beta chains below, sequenced in a study of blood T cell repertoires in COVID-19. Repertoires were generated with immunoSEQ multiplex PCR, while TCRdb's copy carries only in-frame clones and drops some. The repertoire holds 160,000 or so clones, with roughly 89% as singletons. Sequenced: peripheral blood. These receptors all come from a woman aged 60-70 years who had recovered from COVID-19.

This clone showed up just a few times. The chain has TRBV10-3 and TRBJ1-1; 7 bases map to TRBD1. CDR3 length: 12 residues. Germline CDR1 and CDR2: ENHRY and SYGVKD. V was pared by 10 bases and J by 1 base, with 3 bases of the junction left unmatched. CDR3 coding DNA: TGTGCCACCAACAGGGGGAACACTGAAGCTTTCTTT. Translating it yields CATNRGNTEAFF.

The CDR3 reads CASSLRARDGYTF. Written as DNA, the CDR3 is TGTGCCAGCAGCTTGAGGGCCAGGGATGGCTACACCTTC. The chain has TRBV5-5 and TRBJ1-2, with a possible D match to TRBD1 (5 bases). The germline V and J ends were trimmed by 1 base and 6 bases, with 10 bases remaining between them. Germline V gene sequence: CDR1 SGHKS, CDR2 YYEKEE (reference sequence). The CDR3 loop spans 13 amino acids.

This clone was recorded only once. One end of the junction varies from germline; a read error may be responsible. This chain uses TRBV20-1 with TRBJ1-4; D is possibly TRBD1 (6 bases). The germline V gene has CDR1 DFQATT and CDR2 SNEGSKA (reference sequence). The CDR3 contains 11 residues. The CDR3 region is CSASGQSDDGF. CDR3 DNA sequence: TGCAGTGCTAGCGGACAGTCCGACGACGGATTT.

The chain employs TRBV6-2 or TRBV6-3 and TRBJ2-2; possible D gene TRBD1, 6 bases. V lost 5 bases and J lost 0, with 13 bases in between. This CDR3 contains 16 residues. Germline-derived CDR1 and CDR2 are MNHEY and SVGEGT. The CDR3 is CASSTRTVTNTGELFF. The CDR3, as DNA: TGTGCCAGCAGTACCCGGACAGTAACGAACACCGGGGAGCTGTTTTTT.

This clone came up a few times. This sequence joins TRBV5-4 and TRBJ2-5; D is possibly TRBD2 (5 bases). The CDR3 has 13 residues. V was pared by 4 bases and J by 5 bases, with 12 bases between. Germline V gene sequence: CDR1 SGHNT, CDR2 YYREEE (reference sequence). The CDR3, as DNA: TGTGCCAGCAGCGCTGGCTCGGGGGAGACCCAGTACTTC. Translated: CASSAGSGETQYF.

The chain employs TRBV11-2 and TRBJ2-1; D gene uncertain. Between the trimmed V and J ends, which lost 3 bases and 3 bases, there was a span of 3 bases. The CDR3 runs to 12 residues. Germline lookup yields CDR1 SGHAT and CDR2 FQNNGV. The CDR3 DNA reads as TGTGCCAGCAGCTTCGGCTACAATGAGCAGTTCTTC. Translation gives CASSFGYNEQFF.

The genes are TRBV5-1 and TRBJ2-7; the D gene is possibly TRBD1 (5 bases). Trimming left V 6 bases short and J 3 bases short, with 13 bases between. This CDR3 has 13 residues. The germline gives CDR1 SGHRS, CDR2 YFSETQ. CDR3 nucleotides: TGCGCCAGCACCCCCGACAGCTTCTACGAGCAGTACTTC. It translates to CASTPDSFYEQYF.

This clone was counted between two and nine times. The rearrangement joins TRBV5-4 to TRBJ2-3; D not resolved. CDR1 and CDR2 (germline): SGHNT, YYREEE (reference sequence). The CDR3 runs 14 residues. V was shortened by 1 base and J by 2 bases, with 8 bases between the two germline ends. The CDR3 region is CASSLRQDTDTQYF. The CDR3 DNA sequence: TGTGCCAGCAGCTTGAGGCAGGACACAGATACGCAGTATTTT.

This chain uses TRBV6-1 with TRBJ1-5; D unclear. The CDR3 runs to 15 residues. The germline gives CDR1 MNHNS, CDR2 SASEGT. Trimming removed 2 bases at V and 0 bases at J, with 8 bases between. The CDR3: CASSENKYSNQPQHF. The CDR3 nucleotides read TGTGCCAGCAGTGAAAACAAATATAGCAATCAGCCCCAGCATTTT.

The chain is built from TRBV4-1 and TRBJ1-2; D possibly corresponds to TRBD1 (6 bases). The CDR3 has 16 residues. The V gene lost 4 bases and the J gene lost 8 bases, with 23 bases spanning the gap. Germline loops: CDR1 MGHRA, CDR2 YSYEKL. The DNA for the CDR3 is TGCGCCAGCAGCCCCGGACCAAGACAGGACGCAATCGGCTACACCTTC. Residues: CASSPGPRQDAIGYTF.

V and J are TRBV6-4 and TRBJ1-1; 10 bases map to TRBD1. The trim removed 6 bases at V and 1 base at J, leaving 2 bases unmatched. From germline, CDR1 is MRHNA and CDR2 SNTAGT. CDR3 size: 14 residues. CDR3 residues: CASRRQGANTEAFF. CDR3 DNA: TGTGCCAGCAGGCGACAGGGGGCGAACACTGAAGCTTTCTTT.

The chain employs TRBV5-1 and TRBJ2-5; the D gene is possibly TRBD2 (7 bases). Trimming cost V 4 bases and J 2 bases, with 15 bases left between them. CDR1 is SGHRS and CDR2 is YFSETQ in the germline V gene. There are 15 residues in the CDR3. The CDR3 DNA follows: TGCGCCAGCAGCCCCCTGGGGGGGCCTCAAGAGACCCAGTACTTC. It yields the protein CASSPLGGPQETQYF.